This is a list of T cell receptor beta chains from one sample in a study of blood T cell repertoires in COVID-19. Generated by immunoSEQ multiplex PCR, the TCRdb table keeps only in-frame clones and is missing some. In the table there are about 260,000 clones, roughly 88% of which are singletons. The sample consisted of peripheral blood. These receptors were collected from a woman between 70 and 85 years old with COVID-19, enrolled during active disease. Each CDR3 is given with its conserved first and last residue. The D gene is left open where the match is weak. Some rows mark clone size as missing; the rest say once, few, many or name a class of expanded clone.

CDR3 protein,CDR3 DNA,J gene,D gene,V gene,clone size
CASSLDATSTDTQYF,TGTGCCAGCAGCTTGGACGCAACTTCCACAGATACGCAGTATTTT,TRBJ2-3,NA,TRBV5-4,NA
CASSQVGGQGNEKLFF,TGTGCCAGCAGCCAAGTAGGAGGACAGGGTAATGAAAAACTGTTTTTT,TRBJ1-4,TRBD1,TRBV4-2,NA
CASSQDEGPYNEQFF,TGCGCCAGCAGCCAAGACGAGGGTCCCTACAATGAGCAGTTCTTC,TRBJ2-1,NA,TRBV4-3,NA
CASSAGNTQYF,TGTGCCAGCAGTGCAGGAAATACGCAGTATTTT,TRBJ2-3,NA,TRBV9,NA
CASTGLHYGYTF,TGTGCCAGCACCGGGTTGCACTATGGCTACACCTTC,TRBJ1-2,NA,TRBV12-3/TRBV12-4,NA
CASSLAGTSGGYTF,TGTGCCAGCAGCTTGGCCGGAACATCAGGGGGCTACACCTTC,TRBJ1-2,NA,TRBV5-6,NA
CASNGNYGYTF,TGTGCCAGCAACGGGAACTATGGCTACACCTTC,TRBJ1-2,NA,TRBV6-5,NA
CASSAGDRVHEQYF,TGTGCCAGCAGCGCTGGGGACAGGGTTCACGAGCAGTACTTC,TRBJ2-7,TRBD1,TRBV9,NA
CAWIVPGTDTGELFF,TGTGCCTGGATCGTACCCGGGACAGACACCGGGGAGCTGTTTTTT,TRBJ2-2,TRBD1,TRBV30,NA
CASSFTSPHNEQFF,TGCGCCAGCAGCTTTACTAGCCCCCACAATGAGCAGTTCTTC,TRBJ2-1,NA,TRBV5-1,NA
CASRPTGSGNTIYF,TGTGCCAGCAGACCTACAGGGAGCGGAAACACCATATATTTT,TRBJ1-3,NA,TRBV6-5,NA
CASRVVMNTEAFF,TGTGCCAGCCGGGTGGTAATGAACACTGAAGCTTTCTTT,TRBJ1-1,NA,TRBV6-6,NA
CAIGGMMNTEAFF,TGTGCCATCGGGGGGATGATGAACACTGAAGCTTTCTTT,TRBJ1-1,NA,TRBV10-3,NA
CASSLYHAGEQYF,TGTGCCAGCAGTTTATACCACGCGGGGGAGCAGTACTTC,TRBJ2-7,NA,TRBV28,NA
CASSLRLAGVHEQYF,TGTGCCAGCAGCTTAAGACTAGCGGGAGTACACGAGCAGTACTTC,TRBJ2-7,TRBD2,TRBV7-3,once